Shown below are 19 T cell receptor beta chains from a single sample sequenced in a study of CD8 T cells in ankylosing spondylitis listed by TCRdb under 2017. Library method: 5' RACE. Sequencer: Illumina HiSeq 2500. TCRdb cleaned the public reads at Q25 with fastp, built clones with MiXCR and kept in-frame beta chains. One record per CDR3 amino acid sequence lists the most common genes and DNA. Across this sample there are some 180,000 distinct CDR3 sequences, with over 15% seen only once. The ten top clones hold roughly 4% of the sample. Sequences were obtained from blood, either unsorted or a sorted T cell fraction (not recorded which). These receptors were collected from a male donor under 30 with ankylosing spondylitis or in good health (not recorded which). Donor details come from another sample of the same person, matched by shared clones.

The table lists this clonotype with many counts. V gene TRBV5-1 combines with J gene TRBJ2-3; 11 nucleotides match TRBD2. The length of the CDR3 is 15 residues. The V segment lost 4 bases and the J segment 1 base; nucleotides outside the gene matches: 2. Germline V gene data show CDR1 as SGHRS and CDR2 as YFSETQ. The CDR3 coding sequence is TGCGCCAGCAGCGTACTAGCGGGAGGCACAGATACGCAGTATTTT. This codes for CASSVLAGGTDTQYF.

V and J are TRBV29-1 and TRBJ2-1; 8 positions agree with TRBD2. V was clipped by 5 bases and J by 2 bases; unmatched bases: 5. Germline V lookup: CDR1 SQVTM, CDR2 ANQGSEA. The CDR3 is made up of 14 amino acids. CDR3 DNA sequence: TGCAGCGTTACCGGGACTAGAGCCTACAATGAGCAGTTCTTC. Its translation is CSVTGTRAYNEQFF.

The chain couples TRBV19 to TRBJ1-2; D is uncertain. From germline, CDR1 is LNHDA and CDR2 SQIVND (reference sequence). Trimming took 2 bases from V and 4 from J, leaving 20 bases between them. This CDR3 comprises 17 residues. This CDR3 reads CASSIPHYGRDFYGYTF. The CDR3 DNA is TGTGCCAGTAGTATACCCCACTACGGCAGAGACTTCTATGGCTACACCTTC.

In this sample, this clonotype turned up many times. V gene TRBV6-6 combines with J gene TRBJ2-1, with unresolved D. The V end was cut by 10 bases, the J end by 8 bases, with 21 bases between. Germline CDR1 is MNHNY and CDR2 is SVGAGI (reference sequence). The CDR3 length is 14 residues. As DNA, the CDR3 is TGTGCCATCTCCGATCTAGGGTTTGCCGATGAGCAGTTCTTC. Its protein product is CAISDLGFADEQFF.

This clonotype came up many times. The V call is TRBV11-2, the J call TRBJ2-7; no definite D call. The V end lost 2 bases, the J end lost 0 bases, and 8 bases lay between the germline ends. The germline CDR1 and CDR2 sequences are SGHAT and FQNNGV. The CDR3 totals 14 residues. Written as DNA, the CDR3 is TGTGCCAGCAGCTTACCCCTTAGCTCCTACGAGCAGTACGTC. Encoded protein: CASSLPLSSYEQYV.

At least ten counts were recorded for this clonotype. CDR3: CASSLSSGSRNEQFF. The CDR3 coding sequence is TGTGCCAGCAGTTTAAGTAGCGGGAGTAGAAATGAGCAGTTCTTC. The J gene is TRBJ2-1, the V gene TRBV12-3 or TRBV12-4; 9 bases match TRBD2. Trimming at V came to 2 bases and at J to 7 bases, leaving 6 bases not matched to a gene. This CDR3 comprises 15 residues.

Ten or more counts support this clonotype. The V and J genes are TRBV12-3 or TRBV12-4 and TRBJ2-1; perhaps TRBD1 as D (5 bases). This CDR3 region has 14 residues. V lost 2 bases and J 5 bases, leaving 10 bases between the germline ends. The CDR3 bases are TGTGCCAGCAGTTTATGGGGCGTCAACAATGAGCAGTTCTTC. Translation gives CASSLWGVNNEQFF.

This clonotype was counted many times. CDR3 residues: CASSYGQGETQYF. Written as DNA, the CDR3 is TGTGCCAGCAGTTACGGACAGGGCGAGACCCAGTACTTC. V is TRBV12-3 or TRBV12-4 and J is TRBJ2-5; 8 nucleotides match TRBD1. This CDR3 region has 13 residues. Losses at the gene ends were 4 bases for V and 5 bases for J; bases not matched to a gene: 3.

This clonotype was detected ten times or more. The V gene is TRBV12-3 or TRBV12-4, the J gene TRBJ2-3; D is unclear. The V end was cut by 2 bases, the J end by 11 bases, with 14 bases between. The CDR3 is 13 residues long. CDR3 DNA sequence: TGTGCCAGCAGTTTAATAAGGTCCCTTAAGCAGTATTTT. Translation: CASSLIRSLKQYF.

Ten or more counts support this clonotype. The genes are TRBV29-1 and TRBJ2-7; 12 positions match TRBD2. This CDR3 has 18 residues. Trimming cost V 5 bases and J 7 bases; bases outside gene matches: 21. CDR1 and CDR2 from the germline V gene are SQVTM and ANQGSEA. CDR3 in DNA: TGCAGCGTTCGAGACAGGGGCAAGAGACTAGCGGGAGCCGTTGAGCAGTACTTC. Its protein is CSVRDRGKRLAGAVEQYF.

This clonotype was seen repeatedly, ten times or more. V usage is TRBV4-1 and J usage is TRBJ1-5; D gene uncertain. CDR3 length equals 16 residues. V was trimmed by 1 base and J by 7 bases, leaving 17 bases between them. Germline V gives CDR1 MGHRA, CDR2 YSYEKL. In nucleotides, the CDR3 is TGCGCCAGCAGCCAAGTGGGCCGAAAATTACGGCAGCCCCAGCATTTT. It yields the protein CASSQVGRKLRQPQHF.

This clonotype was counted many times. The CDR3 spells CASSSGRAVLSNQPQHF. In nucleotides, the CDR3 is TGTGCCAGCAGTTCGGGGCGGGCGGTTTTGAGCAATCAGCCCCAGCATTTT. The chain links TRBV27 to TRBJ1-5; D perhaps matches TRBD1 (5 bases). Looked up from germline, CDR1 is MNHEY and CDR2 is SMNVEV (reference sequence). Trimming stripped 4 bases from V and 1 base from J, with 17 bases between. The CDR3 consists of 17 residues.

This clonotype occurred many times. The chain employs TRBV12-3 or TRBV12-4 and TRBJ2-2; D is perhaps TRBD1 or TRBD2 (5 bases each). The V end lost 5 bases, the J end lost 6 bases, and 16 bases lay between the germline ends. The CDR3 is 15 residues long. Here the CDR3 reads CASSQTGTLPGELFF. The CDR3 DNA follows: TGTGCCAGCAGTCAAACCGGGACCCTGCCCGGGGAGCTGTTTTTT.

This clonotype came up many times. The rearrangement uses TRBV12-3 or TRBV12-4 and TRBJ2-7; TRBD2 matches 7 bases. The CDR3 runs 14 residues. Trimming removed 5 bases from V and 3 bases from J; junction bases left unmatched: 7. CDR3 loop: CASSQAGRNYEQYF. The CDR3 coding sequence is TGTGCCAGCAGTCAAGCGGGACGGAACTACGAGCAGTACTTC.

This clonotype was seen at least ten times. Here the CDR3 reads CASSPGGTGGQDEQFF. The CDR3 DNA sequence: TGCGCCAGCAGCCCGGGGGGGACAGGGGGCCAGGATGAGCAGTTCTTC. The gene calls are TRBV5-1 and TRBJ2-1; 12 bases line up with TRBD1. The germline CDR1 and CDR2 sequences are SGHRS and YFSETQ. There are 16 residues in the CDR3. V shed 4 bases and J 8 bases; nucleotides not matched to a gene: 10.

This clonotype was recorded many times. This chain joins TRBV13 and TRBJ2-1; the D is unclear. Trimming removed 2 bases from V and 0 bases from J, with 8 bases in between. Germline lookup yields CDR1 PRHDT and CDR2 FYEKMQ (reference sequence). The CDR3 is 15 residues long. The CDR3 nucleotides read TGTGCCAGCAGCTTACAAGGACCCTCCTACAATGAGCAGTTCTTC. As protein: CASSLQGPSYNEQFF.

The V and J genes are TRBV5-1 and TRBJ2-3; tentative D call: TRBD2 (5 bases). V gave up 4 bases and J gave up 2 bases, with 14 bases separating them. This CDR3 is 15 amino acids long. Germline V CDR1 and CDR2: SGHRS, YFSETQ. CDR3 DNA: TGCGCCAGCAGCCCCTCCCGAGCGGACACAGATACGCAGTATTTT. It codes for CASSPSRADTDTQYF.

This clonotype appeared a single time. The rearrangement links TRBV10-3 to TRBJ2-1, with D perhaps matching TRBD1 (5 bases). The CDR3 has 13 residues. Trimming shortened V by 2 bases and J by 8 bases, and 10 bases separated the two germline ends. Germline CDR1 is ENHRY and CDR2 is SYGVKD. For the CDR3, the DNA is TGTGCCATCAGTGAGGGGGCGAACGATGAGCAGTTCTTC. Its protein product is CAISEGANDEQFF.

This clonotype was picked up many times. This rearrangement joins TRBV7-2 to TRBJ2-3; 8 nucleotides agree with TRBD1. J lost 0 bases, V lost 3 bases, and 2 bases had no gene match. CDR1 and CDR2 (germline): SGHTA, FQGNSA. The CDR3 totals 15 residues. In DNA, the CDR3 is TGTGCCAGCAGCTTCGACAGGGGTAGCACAGATACGCAGTATTTT. It encodes CASSFDRGSTDTQYF.